This entry describes one T cell receptor (beta chain). Its matching antigen is unknown. The source of the sample is a study of cytomegalovirus exposure and HLA in healthy donors. 13 Jbeta primers and 60 Vbeta primers were used for the PCR. Here immunoSEQ multiplex PCR was the method, and the copy in TCRdb shows in-frame clones only, minus some. This sample has 170,000 or so clones, with 77% found just once. General observations from the study: It was only CMV serostatus that was available as immune exposure information. Per a later analysis, HLA-associated TCR beta chains showed more clonal expansion than other, equally common TCR beta chains. After further analysis at a later stage, 15,000 to 20,000 TCR beta sequences were associated with HLA alleles at 0.05 false discovery rate. Generally TCR sequences proved uncommon, though certain public TCRs appeared in numerous donors.

CDR3 length equals 12 residues. The germline CDR1 and CDR2 sequences are LNHNV and YYDKDF (reference sequence). V lost 3 bases and J 11 bases, leaving 11 bases between the germline ends. The receptor comes from a woman in her twenties or thirties in good health and CMV-seropositive. The specimen was PBMCs. The chain has TRBV15 and TRBJ2-1; tentative D call: TRBD2 (6 bases). The CDR3 is CATSRGLAQQFF. Here the CDR3 DNA reads TGTGCCACCAGCAGGGGACTTGCTCAGCAGTTCTTC.